This T cell receptor (beta chain) was identified in a study of CD8 T cells in Susac syndrome. The CDR3 covers 13 residues. Trimming stripped 3 bases from V and 4 bases from J, with 8 bases between. Germline-derived CDR1 and CDR2 are SGHDN and FVKESK. The RNA, roughly 0.45 to 1 ug, was put through reverse transcription using random hexamers. The CDR3 of TCR beta was amplified by immunoSEQ multiplex PCR across 54 Vbeta and 13 Jbeta. TCRdb independently ran MiXCR on the immunoSEQ multiplex PCR reads; one entry per CDR3 protein. The sample has about 110,000 distinct CDR3 sequences; 90% to 98% are singletons.

Sequencing was carried out using CD4+ T cells from PBMCs. The sequence came from a human donor in good health. This chain connects TRBV14 to TRBJ2-3; D is undetermined. The CDR3 loop reads CASSHGPSDTQYF. The CDR3 nucleotides read TGTGCCAGCAGCCATGGCCCATCAGATACGCAGTATTTT. The variable domain in full, with the rest retrieved from reference TRBV14 and TRBJ2-3, is EAGVTQFPSHSVIEKGQTVTLRCDPISGHDNLYWYRRVMGKEIKFLLHFVKESKQDESGMPNNRFLAERTGGTYSTLKVQPAELEDSGVYFCASSHGPSDTQYFGPGTRLTVL.